The rows below give T cell receptor beta chains drawn from one sample of a study of cytomegalovirus exposure and HLA in healthy donors. Libraries were prepared by immunoSEQ multiplex PCR; TCRdb keeps only in-frame clonotypes and omits some of them. This table has approximately 120,000 clones, approximately 80% appearing once. Source material: PBMCs. The source of these receptors is a young man in good health and CMV-seropositive. Both conserved end residues are part of each CDR3.

V: TRBV2
J: TRBJ2-5
CDR3: CASSKLAGGQETQYF

V: TRBV13
J: TRBJ2-6
CDR3: CASRAFRTGRGSGANVLTF

V: TRBV29-1
J: TRBJ2-6
CDR3: CSVRGAGANVLTF

V: TRBV7-9
J: TRBJ2-1
CDR3: CASSSTSGTYNEQFF

V: TRBV28
J: TRBJ1-2
CDR3: CASTRTGSPGYTF

V: TRBV6-5
J: TRBJ2-7
CDR3: CASSYWAGDYYEQYF

V: TRBV9
J: TRBJ2-1
CDR3: CASSVQWGLSSYNEQFF

V: TRBV7-3
J: TRBJ2-1
CDR3: CASSPKRTSSYNEQFF

V: TRBV15
J: TRBJ1-2
CDR3: CATSRDRIYGYTF

V: TRBV23-1
J: TRBJ2-7
CDR3: CASSPIGTGGPASYEQYF